A selection of T cell receptor beta chains follows, all from one sample in a study of metastatic and nonmetastatic thyroid tumors. TCRdb reprocessed the PCR reads using MiXCR. The data show some 54,000 clones, with approximately 17% seen just once and about 2.7% held by the top ten. The sequencing input was blood. The receptors shown here come from a female donor with papillary thyroid cancer or a benign thyroid nodule (not recorded which). Some clones in this sample may be carry-over from other donors' samples. Both conserved end residues are part of each CDR3. D genes are given only for firm matches. The listing skips clone size in some rows; elsewhere it reads once, few, many or a size class.

abundance,d_gene,v_gene,j_gene,CDR3aa,CDR3nt
many,.,TRBV6-1,TRBJ2-5,CASSEDSSWETQYF,TGTGCCAGCAGTGAAGACAGCTCGTGGGAGACCCAGTACTTC
few,.,TRBV19,TRBJ2-1,CASSFRATVNDQFF,TGTGCCAGTAGTTTTCGGGCCACGGTCAATGATCAGTTCTTC
few,TRBD1,TRBV2,TRBJ1-2,CASSGVQGYVYTF,TGTGCCAGCAGTGGAGTACAGGGGTATGTCTACACCTTC
many,.,TRBV7-3,TRBJ2-3,CASSPGPQTQYF,TGTGCCAGCAGCCCGGGACCTCAAACGCAGTATTTT
.,.,TRBV6-4,TRBJ1-4,CASSDTLDEKLFF,TGTGCCAGCAGTGACACTCTGGATGAAAAACTTTTTTTT
many,TRBD1,TRBV2,TRBJ1-5,CASSAGTVSNQPQHF,TGTGCCAGCAGTGCGGGGACAGTTAGCAATCAGCCCCAGCATTTT
.,.,TRBV27,TRBJ1-1,CASSPGDTSRPFF,TGTGCCAGCAGTCCCGGGGACACCAGCCGTCCTTTCTTT
.,.,TRBV5-1,TRBJ1-3,CASSDPAAGNTIYF,TGCGCCAGCAGCGACCCCGCCGCTGGAAACACCATATATTTT
.,TRBD2,TRBV7-2,TRBJ2-5,CASSVPSGTQYF,TGTGCCAGCAGCGTTCCTAGCGGGACGCAGTACTTC
few,TRBD2,TRBV2,TRBJ2-1,CTSSDRGSSYNEQFF,TGTACCAGCAGTGATCGCGGGAGCTCCTACAATGAGCAGTTCTTC
many,TRBD2,TRBV4-2,TRBJ2-1,CASSPAAGLATSFNEQFF,TGTGCCAGCAGCCCGGCCGCGGGACTAGCGACCTCCTTCAATGAGCAGTTCTTC
many,.,TRBV12-3/TRBV12-4,TRBJ2-1,CASSAVINEQFF,TGTGCCAGCAGTGCAGTGATCAATGAGCAGTTCTTC
many,.,TRBV5-1,TRBJ2-7,CASSFSGVAYEQYF,TGCGCCAGCAGTTTCTCGGGAGTGGCCTACGAGCAGTACTTC
many,TRBD2,TRBV5-8,TRBJ2-1,CASSFGLAGGDEQFF,TGTGCCAGCAGCTTCGGACTAGCGGGAGGGGATGAGCAGTTCTTC
many,.,TRBV18,TRBJ2-1,CASSHAGSADEQFF,TGTGCCAGCTCACACGCCGGGTCCGCCGATGAGCAGTTCTTC
few,.,TRBV6-1,TRBJ1-4,CDSREPRIAYEKLFF,TGCGACAGCAGGGAACCCAGGATCGCATACGAAAAACTGTTTTTT
few,.,TRBV6-1,TRBJ2-7,CATRVLESSYEQYF,TGTGCCACCCGAGTTCTGGAGAGCTCCTACGAGCAGTACTTC
.,.,TRBV10-3,TRBJ1-1,CAISDPGGTDTEAFF,TGTGCCATCAGTGATCCCGGCGGTACAGACACTGAAGCTTTCTTT
many,TRBD2,TRBV19,TRBJ2-3,CASSGREGDTQYF,TGTGCCAGTAGCGGGAGGGAGGGAGATACGCAGTATTTT
medium-sized,.,TRBV6-1,TRBJ2-7,CASSEGELGPYGQYF,TGTGCCAGCAGTGAAGGAGAATTAGGGCCATACGGGCAGTACTTC
many,TRBD1,TRBV18,TRBJ2-7,CASSRQGVYEQYF,TGTGCCAGCTCACGGCAGGGGGTCTACGAGCAGTACTTC
few,.,TRBV6-1,TRBJ2-1,CASSPPLSSYNEQFF,TGTGCCAGCAGCCCCCCCCTTAGCTCCTACAATGAGCAGTTCTTC
many,.,TRBV19,TRBJ2-7,CASSPLRGYEQYF,TGTGCCAGTTCGCCGCTTAGGGGCTACGAGCAGTACTTC